Listed below are T cell receptor beta chains from one sample, sequenced in a study of T cells in Graves' hyperthyroidism and ophthalmopathy. TCRdb re-derived calls from the multiplex PCR reads in MiXCR, one entry per CDR3 protein. This sample has roughly 510,000 distinct CDR3 sequences; 20% occur once, and the top ten carry around 27%. Sequenced: blood. The receptor set was obtained from a young man with Graves' hyperthyroidism. Both conserved end residues are part of each CDR3. Fields, in order: CDR3 length, V gene, D gene, J gene, clone size, CDR3 DNA, CDR3 protein. A D gene is named only where the DNA matches it firmly. A row's size may be missing; if present it is once, few, many or a size class.

15	TRBV6-1	-	TRBJ1-2	many	TGTGCCAGCAGTGAAGATCCCCGTCCCAACTATGGCTACACCTTC	CASSEDPRPNYGYTF
13	TRBV19	TRBD2	TRBJ2-7	-	TGTGCCAGTAGTCAGCGGGAGTTGTACGAGCAGTACTTC	CASSQRELYEQYF
13	TRBV6-2/TRBV6-3	-	TRBJ1-2	many	TGTGCCAGCAGTTACTCGAGATTGGGTGGCTACACCTTC	CASSYSRLGGYTF
16	TRBV6-5	-	TRBJ1-5	-	TGTGCCAGCAGTTACTCGGCAGCTGGGAGCAATCAGCCCCAGCATTTT	CASSYSAAGSNQPQHF
13	TRBV28	TRBD1	TRBJ1-1	many	TGTGCCAGCACAGGGGGGGGAATCACTGAAGCTTTCTTT	CASTGGGITEAFF
15	TRBV12-3/TRBV12-4	-	TRBJ2-7	-	TGTGCCAGCAGCCCAGCAGGCTCGTGGGGATACGAGCAGTACTTC	CASSPAGSWGYEQYF
16	TRBV6-5	TRBD1	TRBJ1-2	many	TGTGCCAGCAGTTACCGGGACAGCGAACGTAACTATGGCTACACCTTC	CASSYRDSERNYGYTF
14	TRBV12-3/TRBV12-4	-	TRBJ1-3	many	TGTGCCAGCAGCACTTGGGGTTTTGGAAACACCATATATTTT	CASSTWGFGNTIYF
14	TRBV5-5	-	TRBJ2-2	few	TGTGCCAGCAGGACAGGAGGTTGGGAGACGGAGCTGTTATTT	CASRTGGWETELLF
15	TRBV28	-	TRBJ1-1	many	TGTGCCAGCAGTTTATTCCGGGGTGGCCACACTGAAGCTTTCTTT	CASSLFRGGHTEAFF
15	TRBV6-5	TRBD1	TRBJ1-1	few	TGTGCCAGCAGTTACGGAGACAGGGGTAACACTGAAGCTTTCTTT	CASSYGDRGNTEAFF
14	TRBV10-3	-	TRBJ2-7	many	TGTGCCATCAGTGAGTCTGGCCTTCCCTACGAGCAGTACTTC	CAISESGLPYEQYF
15	TRBV12-3/TRBV12-4	TRBD1	TRBJ2-5	many	TGTGCCAGCAGTTCCGGGACAGGCTACCAAGAGACCCAGTACTTC	CASSSGTGYQETQYF
16	TRBV5-5	-	TRBJ2-2	-	TGTGCCAGCAGCCTCGCCCCATTGGACAGTAGCTGGGAGCTGTTTTTT	CASSLAPLDSSWELFF
15	TRBV29-1	-	TRBJ2-7	few	TGCAGCGTTCCAGAGACGGGACCGGACTCCTACGAGCAGTACTTC	CSVPETGPDSYEQYF
17	TRBV28	TRBD1	TRBJ1-5	-	TGTGCCAGCAGTTTCGCCTGGGACAGGGGGCAGGATCAGCCCCAGCATTTT	CASSFAWDRGQDQPQHF
13	TRBV29-1	-	TRBJ1-1	many	TGCAGCGTGGTCCCGGGCCCCAGCCCTGAAGCTTTCTTT	CSVVPGPSPEAFF
14	TRBV19	-	TRBJ1-2	-	TGTGCCAGTTCCCCCCAGGCGAAAAACTATGGCTACACCTTC	CASSPQAKNYGYTF
14	TRBV10-3	-	TRBJ2-2	-	TGTGCCATCGGGGGAAGGTCGGACACCGGGGAGCTGTTTTTT	CAIGGRSDTGELFF
13	TRBV12-3/TRBV12-4	-	TRBJ1-2	many	TGTGCCAGCAGTTTTATCACTTCGGATGGCTACACCTTC	CASSFITSDGYTF
15	TRBV9	-	TRBJ2-5	few	TGTGCCAGCAGCGTAGGAGTGGGAGAGCAAGAGACCCAGTACTTC	CASSVGVGEQETQYF
14	TRBV12-3/TRBV12-4	-	TRBJ2-2	once	TGTGCCAGCAGTACAGGACAGCCGACCGGGGAGCTGTTTTTT	CASSTGQPTGELFF
16	TRBV2	-	TRBJ1-3	-	TGTGCCAGCAGTGGGCAGGGGCCTATCTCTGGAAACACCATATATTTT	CASSGQGPISGNTIYF
15	TRBV29-1	-	TRBJ2-7	many	TGCAGCGCTGCCCTCGGGCCCCCAAACTCCTACGAGCAGTACTTC	CSAALGPPNSYEQYF
14	TRBV5-1	-	TRBJ1-1	many	TGCGCCAGCAGCTTGGTTGGGGGATCGGGGGAAGCTTTCTTT	CASSLVGGSGEAFF